One T cell receptor (beta chain) is described in this entry. Germline CDR1 SGHRS, CDR2 YFSETQ. This CDR3 comprises 13 residues. V dropped 2 bases and J dropped 2 bases, with 7 bases sitting between them. Clones were sequenced by immunoSEQ multiplex PCR, and TCRdb holds only the in-frame ones, with some missing. The sample has some 500,000 clones; roughly 95% are singletons. The data stem from a study of shared clonotypes between healthy human individuals. This TCR was recovered from a woman aged 25 to 39 in good health. This chain links TRBV5-1 with TRBJ1-2, with D possibly TRBD1 on 5 matching bases. Sequenced material: naive CD4+ T cells sorted from blood. As for subset: CD45RA+ positively selected. In DNA form, the CDR3 reads TGCGCCAGCAGCTTAAAGGGGAACTATGGCTACACCTTC. This codes for CASSLKGNYGYTF.